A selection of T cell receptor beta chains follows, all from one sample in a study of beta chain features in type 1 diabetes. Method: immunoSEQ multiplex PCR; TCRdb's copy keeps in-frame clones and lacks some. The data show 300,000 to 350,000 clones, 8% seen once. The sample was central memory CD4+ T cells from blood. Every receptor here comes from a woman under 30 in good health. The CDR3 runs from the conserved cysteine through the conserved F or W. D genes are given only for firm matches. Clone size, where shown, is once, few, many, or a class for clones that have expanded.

CASSLHRIADTQYF	TGTGCCAGCAGCCTACACCGGATAGCAGATACGCAGTATTTT	-	TRBV6-6	TRBJ2-3	-
CASSLARGSGELFF	TGTGCCAGCAGCTTAGCTCGGGGGAGCGGGGAGCTGTTTTTT	many	TRBV7-9	TRBJ2-2	-
CASSKNREAQPQHF	TGTGCCAGTAGCAAAAACAGGGAGGCTCAGCCCCAGCATTTT	few	TRBV19	TRBJ1-5	-
CASSSSRSAGELFF	TGTGCCAGCAGTTCGTCACGGAGCGCCGGGGAGCTGTTTTTT	-	TRBV27	TRBJ2-2	-
CASSTKRGADNEQFF	TGTGCCAGTAGTACCAAGAGGGGGGCGGACAATGAGCAGTTCTTC	few	TRBV19	TRBJ2-1	-
CAISPSTGRPNTGELFF	TGTGCCATCTCTCCGAGTACAGGGCGTCCGAACACCGGGGAGCTGTTTTTT	many	TRBV10-3	TRBJ2-2	-
CASSQEGGPGSSYNEQFF	TGCGCCAGCAGCCAAGAAGGAGGGCCGGGGAGCTCCTACAATGAGCAGTTCTTC	-	TRBV4-3	TRBJ2-1	-
CASSQDTGTGGEKLFF	TGTGCCAGCAGCCAAGACACAGGGACTGGTGGGGAAAAACTGTTTTTT	-	TRBV4-2	TRBJ1-4	-
CASSRATALLAEQYF	TGTGCCAGCTCAAGGGCTACCGCACTTTTGGCCGAGCAGTACTTC	-	TRBV7-2	TRBJ2-7	-
CASSRVGNTGELFF	TGTGCCAGCAGCCGGGTCGGAAACACCGGGGAGCTGTTTTTT	-	TRBV7-9	TRBJ2-2	-
CASSLANRGSQHF	TGTGCCAGCAGCTTAGCCAATCGGGGTTCCCAGCATTTT	few	TRBV7-6	TRBJ1-5	-
CASGLAGGSTGELFF	TGTGCCAGCGGACTAGCGGGAGGGAGTACCGGGGAGCTGTTTTTT	many	TRBV28	TRBJ2-2	TRBD2
CASSRRVEEKLFF	TGTGCCAGCAGCAGGAGGGTTGAAGAAAAACTGTTTTTT	few	TRBV5-6	TRBJ1-4	-
CSARREETQYF	TGCAGTGCTAGACGTGAAGAGACCCAGTACTTC	few	TRBV20-1	TRBJ2-5	-
CASSLQLGEKLFF	TGTGCCAGCAGTTTACAGTTGGGTGAAAAACTGTTTTTT	few	TRBV28	TRBJ1-4	-
CASSLTLGTEAFF	TGCGCCAGCAGCCTAACTCTTGGGACTGAAGCTTTCTTT	few	TRBV4-3	TRBJ1-1	-
CASSKGPDRVPLNEQFF	TGTGCCAGCAGCAAAGGCCCAGACAGGGTTCCCCTAAATGAGCAGTTCTTC	-	TRBV21-1	TRBJ2-1	-
CASSLARYNEQFF	TGTGCCAGCAGCTTAGCCAGGTACAATGAGCAGTTCTTC	many	TRBV11-2	TRBJ2-1	-
CASSYTYEQYF	TGTGCCAGCAGCTACACCTACGAGCAGTACTTC	few	TRBV2	TRBJ2-7	-
CASSLDQSASQYF	TGTGCCAGCAGCTTAGATCAATCAGCGTCCCAGTACTTC	few	TRBV11-2	TRBJ2-5	-
CASSSGQEPGAEAFF	TGTGCCAGCAGCTCGGGACAGGAGCCAGGTGCTGAAGCTTTCTTT	-	TRBV7-3	TRBJ1-1	TRBD1
CASSETAPYTEAFF	TGCGCCAGCAGTGAGACAGCCCCGTACACTGAAGCTTTCTTT	-	TRBV10-1	TRBJ1-1	-
CASGDVPTGELFF	TGCGCCAGCGGGGACGTCCCGACCGGGGAGCTGTTTTTT	few	TRBV10-2	TRBJ2-2	-
CSVSGQGFYEQYF	TGCAGCGTTTCGGGACAGGGATTCTACGAGCAGTACTTC	-	TRBV29-1	TRBJ2-7	TRBD1
CASSIDHGTDNSYGYTF	TGTGCCAGTAGTATAGATCATGGGACAGATAACTCCTATGGCTACACCTTC	-	TRBV19	TRBJ1-2	TRBD1
CASSFVVSDTQYF	TGTGCCAGCAGCTTTGTAGTTTCCGATACGCAGTATTTT	-	TRBV11-2	TRBJ2-3	-
CASSPRQGFGHSNQPQHF	TGCGCCAGCAGCCCCCGGCAGGGCTTTGGCCATAGCAATCAGCCCCAGCATTTT	-	TRBV5-1	TRBJ1-5	-
CASSRALAGSEQFF	TGTGCCAGCAGCCGAGCACTAGCGGGCTCTGAGCAGTTCTTC	few	TRBV7-2	TRBJ2-1	TRBD2
CASSATTSYGTQYF	TGTGCCAGCAGCGCCACTACGTCCTATGGGACCCAGTACTTC	few	TRBV9	TRBJ2-5	-
CASSLESSIVETQYF	TGCGCCAGCAGCTTGGAATCTAGCATCGTGGAGACCCAGTACTTC	-	TRBV5-1	TRBJ2-5	-
CASSLEGIKAFF	TGTGCCAGCAGCTTAGAAGGCATTAAGGCTTTCTTT	-	TRBV7-9	TRBJ1-1	-
CASSLTQDPYGYTF	TGTGCCAGCAGCTTAACGCAGGACCCTTATGGCTACACCTTC	few	TRBV5-5	TRBJ1-2	-
CASSLSKSGANVLTF	TGTGCCAGCAGTTTATCGAAGTCTGGGGCCAACGTCCTGACTTTC	-	TRBV27	TRBJ2-6	-
CASSRGLSSGVVNEQFF	TGTGCCAGCAGTCGGGGGCTTTCATCCGGGGTTGTTAATGAGCAGTTCTTC	many	TRBV27	TRBJ2-1	-
CASSPGTGEYEQYF	TGTGCCAGCTCACCAGGGACAGGTGAATACGAGCAGTACTTC	few	TRBV18	TRBJ2-7	TRBD1
CASSVGIPLEGADTQYF	TGTGCCAGCAGCGTAGGAATTCCGCTTGAGGGAGCAGATACGCAGTATTTT	-	TRBV9	TRBJ2-3	-
CASRPGTSGYEQYF	TGTGCCAGCAGGCCAGGGACTAGCGGGTACGAGCAGTACTTC	-	TRBV2	TRBJ2-7	TRBD2
CASSLGITYGYTF	TGTGCCAGCAGCTTGGGGATTACCTATGGCTACACCTTC	-	TRBV5-4	TRBJ1-2	-
CASSEYGTSGRMNEQFF	TGTGCCAGCAGTGAATACGGGACTAGCGGGAGGATGAATGAGCAGTTCTTC	-	TRBV25-1	TRBJ2-1	TRBD2
CASSFSETQYF	TGTGCCAGCAGCTTCAGCGAGACCCAGTACTTC	few	TRBV7-2	TRBJ2-5	-
CASSSYRDREETQYF	TGTGCCAGCAGCTCTTACCGGGACAGGGAAGAGACCCAGTACTTC	-	TRBV5-6	TRBJ2-5	TRBD1
CAISESTPAGNEQFF	TGTGCCATCAGTGAGTCGACCCCAGCAGGCAATGAGCAGTTCTTC	-	TRBV10-3	TRBJ2-1	-
CASSPFFLTDTQYF	TGCGCCAGCAGTCCCTTCTTTTTAACAGATACGCAGTATTTT	few	TRBV5-1	TRBJ2-3	-
CASSPQGGGNQPQHF	TGTGCCAGCAGTCCCCAGGGTGGCGGCAATCAGCCCCAGCATTTT	few	TRBV28	TRBJ1-5	-
CASSLAGTGGNQPQHF	TGTGCCAGCAGTCTCGCCGGGACAGGGGGCAATCAGCCCCAGCATTTT	-	TRBV28	TRBJ1-5	TRBD1
CASSLVGTGNEKLFF	TGTGCCAGCAGCTTAGTCGGGACGGGTAATGAAAAACTGTTTTTT	few	TRBV11-2	TRBJ1-4	-
CASSQEDRKVGGNTIYF	TGCGCCAGCAGTCAAGAGGACAGGAAAGTAGGTGGAAACACCATATATTTT	few	TRBV23-1	TRBJ1-3	TRBD1
CATSLLEETQYF	TGTGCCACCAGTCTGCTTGAGGAGACCCAGTACTTC	few	TRBV15	TRBJ2-5	-
CASSLIPDTEAFF	TGTGCCAGCAGCCTAATACCGGACACTGAAGCTTTCTTT	once	TRBV11-3	TRBJ1-1	-
CASSYDPGRNTIYF	TGTGCCAGCAGTTACGATCCGGGGAGAAACACCATATATTTT	-	TRBV6-5	TRBJ1-3	-
CASSLEQVIDTQYF	TGCGCCAGCAGCTTGGAACAGGTCATAGATACGCAGTATTTT	-	TRBV5-1	TRBJ2-3	-
CASSELIQGTDTQYF	TGTGCCAGCAGTGAATTGATCCAGGGCACAGATACGCAGTATTTT	few	TRBV6-1	TRBJ2-3	-
CASSLIRDQETQYF	TGTGCCAGCAGCTTGATCAGGGACCAAGAGACCCAGTACTTC	-	TRBV11-1	TRBJ2-5	-
CASSPSYGYTF	TGTGCCAGCAGCCCAAGCTATGGCTACACCTTC	few	TRBV7-9	TRBJ1-2	-
CASSLKEFTTDTQYF	TGTGCCAGCAGTTTGAAGGAATTTACCACAGATACGCAGTATTTT	few	TRBV28	TRBJ2-3	-
CASSQERLARETQYF	TGCGCCAGCAGCCAAGAGCGACTAGCTCGAGAGACCCAGTACTTC	-	TRBV4-3	TRBJ2-5	TRBD2
CASTREKISGYTF	TGTGCCAGTACTAGGGAGAAGATAAGCGGCTACACCTTC	-	TRBV19	TRBJ1-2	-